This TCR beta chain was retrieved from a study of blood T cell repertoires in COVID-19. Across the study: The United States, Italy and Spain supplied acute and convalescent COVID-19 samples. Sources were T cells, B-cell-depleted T cells, or PBMCs; the material itself was cDNA or gDNA.

Per the original methods: Scientists estimated how many nucleated cells there were by amplifying reference gene primers. Profiling relied on immunoSEQ multiplex PCR, and the TCRdb table lists in-frame clones only, not all of them. That table furnishes V, J and clone size, whereas the DNA furnished D and trimming. The table shows fewer than 250,000 clones, with more than 85% occurring only once. The sequence came from a man in his forties or fifties with acute or convalescent COVID-19. Sequencing was done on a sample of peripheral blood.

The CDR3 spells CAFYGPSGEYEQYF. DNA of the CDR3: TGTGCCTTCTACGGGCCTAGCGGGGAGTACGAGCAGTACTTC. This chain uses TRBV30 with TRBJ2-7; 9 bases map to TRBD2. The germline gives CDR1 GTSNPN, CDR2 SVGIG (reference sequence). Trimming at V came to 7 bases and at J to 4 bases, leaving 11 bases not matched to a gene. This CDR3 spans 14 amino acids.